Each of the 5 T cell receptor beta chains below was sequenced from the same sample in a study of CD8 T cells in Susac syndrome. cDNA came from roughly 0.5 to 1 ug RNA primed by random hexamers. TCRdb reanalysed the immunoSEQ multiplex PCR reads using MiXCR and keeps one entry per CDR3 protein. The data hold hundreds of thousands of distinct CDR3 sequences, with roughly 93% observed a single time. The specimen sequenced was CD4+ T cells from PBMCs. Receptors originate from a human donor with multiple sclerosis.

The chain links TRBV27 to TRBJ1-6; D is uncertain. Germline V gene data show CDR1 as MNHEY and CDR2 as SMNVEV (reference sequence). The CDR3 loop spans 18 amino acids. V was pared by 6 bases and J by 0 bases, with 18 bases between. CDR3 residues: CASSYGPLRSSYNSPLHF. CDR3 sequence (DNA): TGTGCCAGCAGCTACGGACCCCTTCGAAGCTCCTATAATTCACCCCTCCACTTT.

CDR3: CASSSYRGSTDTQYF. The CDR3 nucleotides read TGTGCCAGCAGCTCATACAGGGGTAGCACAGATACGCAGTATTTT. The chain uses TRBV7-9 and TRBJ2-3; 7 nucleotides agree with TRBD1. The junction had 4 bases not matched to a gene; V was cut back by 4 bases and J by 0 bases. Germline lookup yields CDR1 SEHNR and CDR2 FQNEAQ (reference sequence). The CDR3 covers 15 residues.

J is TRBJ2-2 and V is TRBV19; no firm D call. From germline, CDR1 is LNHDA and CDR2 SQIVND (reference sequence). This CDR3 has 14 residues. V was shortened by 6 bases and J by 4 bases, with 12 bases between the two germline ends. The CDR3 here is CASSLLISTGELFF. CDR3 bases: TGTGCCAGTAGCTTACTAATTTCCACCGGGGAGCTGTTTTTT.

The rearrangement links TRBV7-7 to TRBJ2-5, with a tentative D call TRBD1 (6 bases). The germline V and J ends were trimmed by 7 bases and 0 bases, with 9 bases remaining between them. The germline CDR1 and CDR2 sequences are SSHAT and FNYEAQ (reference sequence). The CDR3 runs 13 residues. The CDR3 loop reads CASTRGYQETQYF. CDR3 bases: TGTGCCAGCACTAGGGGGTACCAAGAGACCCAGTACTTC.

This clonotype has just one count. The V and J genes are TRBV5-1 and TRBJ1-1, with D maybe TRBD1 (6 bases). There are 14 residues in the CDR3. The germline V gene has CDR1 SGHRS and CDR2 YFSETQ. V was trimmed by 3 bases and J by 2 bases, leaving 11 bases between them. The CDR3 loop is CASSWGHKNTEAFF. CDR3 in DNA: TGCGCCAGCAGCTGGGGACACAAAAACACTGAAGCTTTCTTT.